Below are 10 T cell receptor beta chains sequenced from a single sample in a study of glioma-infiltrating T cells after dendritic cell vaccination. Clones were sequenced by immunoSEQ multiplex PCR, and TCRdb holds only the in-frame ones, with some missing. Of tens of thousands of clones in the sample, 85% were seen once. As for time point: after dendritic cell vaccination, including at tumor progression/relapse. Material: blood, obtained after dendritic cell vaccination. The origin of the receptors is a human donor with glioblastoma.

V gene TRBV5-6 combines with J gene TRBJ1-4; D uncertain. This CDR3 spans 12 amino acids. Trimming removed 3 bases at V and 4 bases at J, with 4 bases between. Germline CDR1 and CDR2: SGHDT and YYEEEE. CDR3 DNA sequence: TGTGCCAGCAGCTCAGTTAATGAAAAACTGTTTTTT. Its protein is CASSSVNEKLFF.

The CDR3 region has the DNA TGTGCCAGCAGCTTTCAGGGGATGGGCACAGATACGCAGTATTTT. Translating gives CASSFQGMGTDTQYF. The rearrangement uses TRBV5-6 and TRBJ2-3, with D possibly matching TRBD1 (6 bases). Trimming cost V 2 bases and J 1 base, with 11 bases left between them. Germline assignment: CDR1 SGHDT and CDR2 YYEEEE. This CDR3 comprises 15 residues.

The V and J genes are TRBV11-3 and TRBJ2-3, with 10 positions matching TRBD1. Per the germline V gene, CDR1 is SGHNT and CDR2 is YENEEA. J gave up 4 bases and V 5 bases, and 6 bases lay outside the gene matches. This CDR3 spans 15 amino acids. The CDR3, as DNA: TGTGCCAGCAGCGCAGGGACAGGGGTGGCAGATACGCAGTATTTT. It codes for CASSAGTGVADTQYF.

The chain has TRBV4-3 and TRBJ2-7, with TRBD1 identical over 8 bases. The CDR3 extends over 15 amino acids. V shed 0 bases and J 6 bases; nucleotides not matched to a gene: 7. Germline V gives CDR1 LGHNA, CDR2 YSLEER. CDR3 in DNA: TGCGCCAGCAGCCAAGACGGGACAGGTATTACCGAGCAGTACTTC. Translating gives CASSQDGTGITEQYF.

The V and J genes are TRBV7-9 and TRBJ1-1; D gene unclear. CDR3 length equals 13 residues. Germline V gives CDR1 SEHNR, CDR2 FQNEAQ (reference sequence). V was clipped by 4 bases and J by 6 bases, with 12 bases between them. CDR3 amino acids: CASSSQRGAEAFF. The CDR3 region has the DNA TGTGCCAGCAGCTCCCAGCGGGGTGCTGAAGCTTTCTTT. Drawing the rest from reference TRBV7-9 and TRBJ1-1, the complete variable domain is DTGVSQNPRHKITKRGQNVTFRCDPISEHNRLYWYRQTLGQGPEFLTYFQNEAQLEKSRLLSDRFSAERPKGSFSTLEIQRTEQGDSAMYLCASSSQRGAEAFFGQGTRLTVV.

The chain employs TRBV7-2 and TRBJ2-4; D possibly corresponds to TRBD1 (6 bases). The V gene lost 5 bases and the J gene lost 4 bases, with 15 bases spanning the gap. This CDR3 comprises 15 residues. The germline gives CDR1 SGHTA, CDR2 FQGNSA. CDR3: CASSPETGVKNIQYF. The CDR3 bases are TGTGCCAGCAGCCCGGAGACAGGAGTAAAAAACATTCAGTACTTC.

This chain connects TRBV19 to TRBJ2-1; D gene uncertain. This CDR3 is built from 12 residues. From germline, CDR1 is LNHDA and CDR2 SQIVND (reference sequence). Deletions cut 9 bases from V and 2 bases from J, with 8 bases between. As DNA, the CDR3 is TGTGCCAGCCCCCAGACCTACAATGAGCAGTTCTTC. Translated: CASPQTYNEQFF.

The chain uses TRBV6-8 and TRBJ2-5, with 8 bases aligning to TRBD2. Germline CDR1 MNHGY, CDR2 SAAAGT. The CDR3 contains 17 residues. V was clipped by 2 bases and J by 2 bases; unmatched bases: 10. The chain's CDR3 is CASSYPVPLAVQETQYF. CDR3 DNA: TGTGCCAGCAGTTACCCCGTGCCACTAGCGGTACAAGAGACCCAGTACTTC.

The chain is built from TRBV7-3 and TRBJ2-3; 10 nucleotides line up with TRBD2. Per germline, CDR1 SGHTA and CDR2 FQGTGA. V was clipped by 4 bases and J by 4 bases; unmatched bases: 5. The CDR3 loop spans 15 amino acids. This chain's CDR3 is CASSSSGGGADTQYF. The DNA for the CDR3 is TGTGCCAGCAGCTCTAGCGGGGGCGGCGCAGATACGCAGTATTTT.

The DNA of the CDR3 is TGTGCCAGCAGCCTCTCGGGACTAGCGGGGGACAGAGATACGCAGTATTTT. Protein: CASSLSGLAGDRDTQYF. The chain recombines TRBV14 with TRBJ2-3, with 14 bases identical to TRBD2. Losses at the gene ends were 4 bases for V and 5 bases for J; bases not matched to a gene: 8. This CDR3 spans 17 amino acids. Germline loops: CDR1 SGHDN, CDR2 FVKESK.